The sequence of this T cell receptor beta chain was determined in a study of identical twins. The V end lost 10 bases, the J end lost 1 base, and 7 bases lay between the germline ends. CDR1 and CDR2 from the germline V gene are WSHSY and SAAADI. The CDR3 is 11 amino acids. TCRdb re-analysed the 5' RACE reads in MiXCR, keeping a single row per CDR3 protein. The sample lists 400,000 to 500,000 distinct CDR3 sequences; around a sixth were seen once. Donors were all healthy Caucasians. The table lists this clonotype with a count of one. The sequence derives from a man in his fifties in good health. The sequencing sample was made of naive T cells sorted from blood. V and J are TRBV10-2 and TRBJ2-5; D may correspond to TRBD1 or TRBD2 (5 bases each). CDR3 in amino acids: CATGTQETQYF. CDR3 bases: TGCGCCACCGGGACCCAAGAGACCCAGTACTTC.